The present TCR beta chain was sequenced within a study of blood T cell repertoires in COVID-19. Profiled with immunoSEQ multiplex PCR; TCRdb holds only in-frame clones, not every one. Of hundreds of thousands of clones in the sample, about 85% are singletons; the top ten hold approximately 12%. The receptor's source is a woman between 18 and 29 years old who had recovered from COVID-19. The sequencing sample was made of peripheral blood.

CDR3 DNA sequence: TGTGCCAGCAGCTTACTCGGGAGCTCCTACGAGCAGTACTTC. Amino acids: CASSLLGSSYEQYF. The chain recombines TRBV11-2 with TRBJ2-7, with D perhaps TRBD2 (6 bases). Germline-derived CDR1 and CDR2 are SGHAT and FQNNGV. Between the trimmed V and J ends, which lost 2 bases and 0 bases, there was a span of 8 bases. This CDR3 contains 14 residues.